The 21 T cell receptor beta chains reported below all come from one sample, sequenced in a study of blood T cells in healthy people across ages. Alongside a J-beta primer mix, a sample-barcoded 5' primer served in a second PCR lasting about 7 to 11 cycles. A single record per CDR3 protein comes from TCRdb applying MiXCR to the 5' RACE reads. The data contain 650,000 to 950,000 distinct CDR3 sequences, around 42% of them seen just once; the ten biggest clones take up around 18%. Specimen: blood. These receptors all come from a man aged 55 to 69 in good health.

The CDR3 spells CAISVGQGSDEQYF. The CDR3 DNA follows: TGTGCCATCAGTGTGGGACAGGGGAGTGACGAGCAGTACTTC. J is TRBJ2-5 and V is TRBV10-3; 10 bases are a match to TRBD1. The end of the DNA fits TRBJ2-7 better, so the J call may be wrong. From germline, CDR1 is ENHRY and CDR2 SYGVKD. The CDR3 loop spans 14 amino acids.

This chain links TRBV7-2 with TRBJ2-1, with TRBD2 matching 7 bases. The CDR3 is made up of 14 amino acids. Per germline, CDR1 SGHTA and CDR2 FQGNSA. V trimming: 7 bases; J trimming: 10 bases; junction bases outside the gene matches: 13. The CDR3 loop reads CASNLGRESSEQFF. The CDR3, as DNA: TGTGCCAGCAACCTGGGGAGGGAGTCAAGCGAGCAGTTCTTC.

The chain uses TRBV7-9 and TRBJ2-5, with 10 positions matching TRBD2. J was trimmed by 11 bases and V by 6 bases; bases with no gene match: 18. The CDR3 totals 16 residues. Germline values: CDR1 SEHNR, CDR2 FQNEAQ (reference sequence). The CDR3 DNA reads TGTGCCAGCAGTTCTACTAGCGGGGCGGTGAGGGATGAGCAGTACTTC. This sequence encodes CASSSTSGAVRDEQYF.

In this sample, this clonotype turned up many times. This chain connects TRBV10-3 to TRBJ1-1, with a weak D call TRBD1 (6 bases). Germline CDR1 is ENHRY and CDR2 is SYGVKD. This CDR3 contains 16 residues. Trimming stripped 7 bases from V and 4 bases from J, with 22 bases between. DNA of the CDR3: TGTGCCATCACCTTTACGCGGACAGCTAACCCCACTGAAGCTTTCTTT. This translates into CAITFTRTANPTEAFF.

In this sample, this clonotype turned up a few times. V usage is TRBV29-1 and J usage is TRBJ2-1, with D perhaps being TRBD1 or TRBD2 (5 bases each). The germline V and J ends were trimmed by 2 bases and 4 bases, with 12 bases remaining between them. The CDR3 consists of 14 residues. Germline CDR1 is SQVTM and CDR2 is ANQGSEA. The CDR3 sequence is CSVESQGPYNEQFF. The CDR3 DNA sequence: TGCAGCGTTGAATCCCAGGGACCATACAATGAGCAGTTCTTC.

The table lists this clonotype with a few counts. The rearrangement joins TRBV28 to TRBJ2-7, with TRBD1 as a possible D gene (6 bases). The CDR3 covers 16 residues. CDR1 is MDHEN, CDR2 SYDVKM, per germline. The V end lost 6 bases, the J end lost 4 bases, and 22 bases lay between the germline ends. CDR3 loop: CASRVKYAGVGYEQYF. The CDR3 DNA reads as TGTGCCAGCAGGGTTAAATACGCAGGGGTAGGATACGAGCAGTACTTC.

J is TRBJ2-1 and V is TRBV5-5, with TRBD1 matching over 9 bases. Germline assignment: CDR1 SGHKS and CDR2 YYEKEE (reference sequence). Trimming took 4 bases from V and 8 from J; bases not matched to a gene: 7. The CDR3 length is 14 residues. CDR3 residues: CASSPMGQGYEQFF. The CDR3 coding sequence is TGTGCCAGCAGCCCTATGGGACAGGGCTATGAGCAGTTCTTC.

In this sample, this clonotype turned up a few times. CDR3 DNA sequence: TGTGCCAGCACGGCCGACAAGTCCTATGGCTACACCTTC. It encodes CASTADKSYGYTF. The genes are TRBV18 and TRBJ1-2; no reliable D call. Trimming left V 8 bases short and J 4 bases short, with 14 bases between. CDR1 and CDR2 (germline): KGHSH, LQKENI. The CDR3 length is 13 residues.

DNA of the CDR3: TGTGCCAGCAGTTACCAGGGGCGGATGACTGAAGCTTTCTTT. This translates into CASSYQGRMTEAFF. The rearrangement links TRBV6-5 to TRBJ1-1; tentative D call: TRBD1 (6 bases). Trimming took off 2 bases at V and 5 bases at J, with 12 bases between the two ends. Germline CDR1 reads MNHEY; CDR2 reads SVGAGI. This CDR3 has 14 residues.

The chain recombines TRBV10-3 with TRBJ2-4, with D possibly TRBD2 on 7 matching bases. Trimming removed 10 bases from V and 1 base from J, with 11 bases in between. CDR3 length: 13 residues. The germline gives CDR1 ENHRY, CDR2 SYGVKD. CDR3 sequence: CATEGGAKNIQYF. In nucleotides, the CDR3 is TGTGCCACCGAGGGGGGGGCCAAAAACATTCAGTACTTC.

This clonotype appeared once. Compared with germline, one end of the junction differs, possibly owing to a read error. The rearrangement uses TRBV11-2 and TRBJ2-5; D not certain. CDR3 size: 11 residues. In germline, CDR1 is SGHAT, CDR2 FQNNGV. CDR3 region: CASSSQLRRDF. Written as DNA, the CDR3 is TGTGCCAGCAGCTCCCAATTGAGACGCGACTTC. Using reference TRBV11-2 and TRBJ2-5 for the parts outside the CDR3, the full variable domain is EAGVAQSPRYKIIEKRQSVAFWCNPISGHATLYWYQQILGQGPKLLIQFQNNGVVDDSQLPKDRFSAERLKGVDSTLKIQPAKLEDSAVYLCASSSQLRRDFGPGTRLLVL.

This clonotype was picked up a small number of times. The J gene is TRBJ1-2, the V gene TRBV12-3 or TRBV12-4, with 10 bases fitting TRBD1. The CDR3 length is 15 residues. The V segment lost 4 bases and the J segment 4 bases; nucleotides outside the gene matches: 6. CDR3 DNA sequence: TGTGCCAGCAGTTACACGACAGGGGGCAGCTATGGCTACACCTTC. Amino acids: CASSYTTGGSYGYTF.

This chain joins TRBV6-6 and TRBJ1-6; D is undetermined. The CDR3 contains 15 residues. Trimming removed 5 bases from V and 5 bases from J, with 13 bases in between. Per the germline V gene, CDR1 is MNHNY and CDR2 is SVGAGI (reference sequence). DNA for the CDR3: TGTGCCAGCAGTCCCGGGCGGAGGGATAATTCACCCCTCCACTTT. Amino acid sequence: CASSPGRRDNSPLHF.

In its sample, this clonotype was seen a few times. The genes are TRBV7-9 and TRBJ1-2, with unresolved D. Germline assignment: CDR1 SEHNR and CDR2 FQNEAQ (reference sequence). V lost 5 bases, J lost 3 bases, and 16 bases lay in between. The CDR3 runs 15 residues. In DNA, the CDR3 is TGTGCCAGCAGCCGTCTGGGCCGAGAGGACTATGGCTACACCTTC. Protein: CASSRLGREDYGYTF.

The rearrangement links TRBV20-1 to TRBJ1-1; 7 bases agree with TRBD1. The germline V gene encodes CDR1 DFQATT and CDR2 SNEGSKA (reference sequence). J lost 4 bases, V lost 5 bases, and 7 bases had no gene match. The CDR3 length is 13 residues. CDR3 in amino acids: CSAAGQSVTEAFF. CDR3 in DNA: TGCAGTGCTGCGGGACAGTCTGTCACTGAAGCTTTCTTT.

This clonotype has a handful of counts. The chain uses TRBV18 and TRBJ2-1; possible D gene TRBD2, 6 bases. The V and J ends lost 6 bases and 12 bases respectively, with 18 bases between them. CDR3 length: 13 amino acids. Looked up from germline, CDR1 is KGHSH and CDR2 is LQKENI. The CDR3, as DNA: TGTGCCAGCTCGAAGTACCGGGACTCTGGGCAGTTCTTC. This codes for CASSKYRDSGQFF.

The V gene is TRBV6-6, the J gene TRBJ2-3; 8 bases fit TRBD2. This CDR3 comprises 16 residues. V gave up 4 bases and J gave up 3 bases; unmatched junction bases: 9. Germline V gene lookup returns CDR1 MNHNY and CDR2 SVGAGI (reference sequence). CDR3 in amino acids: CASSSTHGGDTDTQYF. CDR3 in DNA: TGTGCCAGCAGTTCTACCCACGGGGGGGATACAGATACGCAGTATTTT.

The V gene is TRBV15, the J gene TRBJ2-3; a weak D match, TRBD2 (6 bases). Germline CDR1 and CDR2: LNHNV and YYDKDF (reference sequence). The V gene lost 1 base and the J gene lost 3 bases, with 14 bases spanning the gap. The CDR3 length is 16 residues. CDR3 loop: CATSRVPAGLTDTQYF. CDR3 DNA sequence: TGTGCCACCAGCAGAGTTCCTGCGGGGTTGACAGATACGCAGTATTTT.

This chain links TRBV6-2 or TRBV6-3 with TRBJ2-1; possibly TRBD2 for D (5 bases). CDR3 size: 19 residues. Germline-derived CDR1 and CDR2 are MNHEY and SVGEGT. V was cut by 7 bases and J by 0 bases, with 25 bases left in between. The CDR3 loop reads CASTGGLTTLKNSYNEQFF. CDR3 nucleotides: TGTGCCAGCACCGGAGGCCTGACTACCCTTAAGAACTCCTACAATGAGCAGTTCTTC.

The chain recombines TRBV7-2 with TRBJ2-5, with TRBD2 as a possible D gene (6 bases). Trimming cost V 6 bases and J 4 bases, with 12 bases left between them. The CDR3 has 13 amino acids. Germline CDR1 reads SGHTA; CDR2 reads FQGNSA. CDR3 sequence reads: CASRPPSVETQYF. DNA of the CDR3: TGTGCCAGCAGACCCCCTAGCGTAGAGACCCAGTACTTC.

As for this clonotype: With a much larger clone just one base away, this may be a read error. The gene calls are TRBV28 and TRBJ1-6; TRBD1 might be the D (5 bases). The germline V and J ends were trimmed by 5 bases and 6 bases, with 14 bases remaining between them. Per germline, CDR1 MDHEN and CDR2 SYDVKM. There are 15 residues in the CDR3. The chain's CDR3 is CASSLLGRCNSPLHF. The CDR3 DNA reads TGTGCCAGCAGTCTTCTGGGACGGTGTAATTCACCCCTCCACTTT.